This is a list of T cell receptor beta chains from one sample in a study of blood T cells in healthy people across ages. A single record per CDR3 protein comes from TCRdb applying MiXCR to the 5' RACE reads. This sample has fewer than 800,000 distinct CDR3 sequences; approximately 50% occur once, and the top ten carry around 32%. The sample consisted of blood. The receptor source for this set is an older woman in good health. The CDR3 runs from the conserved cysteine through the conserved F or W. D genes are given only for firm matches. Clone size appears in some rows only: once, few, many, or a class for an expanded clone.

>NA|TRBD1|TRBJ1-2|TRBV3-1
TGTGCCAGCAGCCAAGAATCCGGAGGGGGCGCCCGGCGATGGGGCTACACCTTC
CASSQESGGGARRWGYTF
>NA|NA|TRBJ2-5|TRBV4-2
TGTGCCAGCAGCCAAGATGAGGGTTTGCCATCGATGAAGTACTTC
CASSQDEGLPSMKYF
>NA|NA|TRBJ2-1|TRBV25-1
TGTGCCAGCGGAGGTCCGGGGCAGAGCTACAATGAGCAGTTCTTC
CASGGPGQSYNEQFF
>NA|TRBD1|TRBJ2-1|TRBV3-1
TGTGCCAGCAGCCAGGGACAGGGGCTCTACAATGAGCAGTTCTTC
CASSQGQGLYNEQFF
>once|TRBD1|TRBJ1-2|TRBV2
TGTGCCAGCAGTGAAGCTCCCGGGACAGGGTATGGCTACACCTTC
CASSEAPGTGYGYTF
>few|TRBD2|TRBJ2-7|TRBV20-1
TGCAGTGCTCCCCTGGCTAGCGGGGGAGACTACGAGCAGTACTTC
CSAPLASGGDYEQYF
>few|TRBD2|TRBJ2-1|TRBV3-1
TGTGCCAGCAGACGGACTAGCCAATACAATGAGCAGTTCTTC
CASRRTSQYNEQFF
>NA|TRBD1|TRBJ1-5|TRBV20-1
TGCAGTGCTAGAGGGACAGGGAGCTCCCAGCCCCAGCATTTT
CSARGTGSSQPQHF
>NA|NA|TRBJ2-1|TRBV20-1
TGCAGTGCTGTTGCGGGAAAGGGCAATGAGCAGTTCTTC
CSAVAGKGNEQFF
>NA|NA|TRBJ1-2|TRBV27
TGTGCCAGACAGGCAACCCTCTATGGCTACACCTTC
CARQATLYGYTF
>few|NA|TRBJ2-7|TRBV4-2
TGTGCCAGCAGTTCCGAGACTGGAAGGGGATCCTACGAGCAGTACTTC
CASSSETGRGSYEQYF
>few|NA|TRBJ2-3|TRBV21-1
TGTGCCAGCAGCAAAGCGGGGGTGCTGGGGGGCACAGATACGCAGTATTTT
CASSKAGVLGGTDTQYF
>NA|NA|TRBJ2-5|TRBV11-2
TGTGCCAGCAGCTTGTCCCTAGTAGTCGGGTCCTCCCAAGAGACCCAGTACTTC
CASSLSLVVGSSQETQYF
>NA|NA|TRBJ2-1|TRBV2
TGTGCCAGCACACAACAGGGCACTCAAGAGACCCAGTTCTTC
CASTQQGTQETQFF
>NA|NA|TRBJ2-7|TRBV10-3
TGTGCCATCAGTGAGGGGGCACGGGGGTACGAGCAGTACTTC
CAISEGARGYEQYF
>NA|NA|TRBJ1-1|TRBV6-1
TGTGCCTCTCATGGGGGAGACCGGACAGATGAAGCTTTCTTT
CASHGGDRTDEAFF
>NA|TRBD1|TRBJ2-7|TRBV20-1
TGCAGTGCTAGAGCTCACGGACAGGGCGACGAGCAGTACTTC
CSARAHGQGDEQYF
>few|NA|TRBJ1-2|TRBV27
TGTGCCAGCAGATTTCCTGGTGGCTACACCTTC
CASRFPGGYTF
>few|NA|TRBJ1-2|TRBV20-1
TGCAGTGCTACGGAAAGTTACTATGGCTACACCTTC
CSATESYYGYTF
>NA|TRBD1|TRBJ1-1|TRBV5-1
TGCGCCAGCAGCCACCAAACAGGGGGGAGAACTGAAGCTTTCTTT
CASSHQTGGRTEAFF
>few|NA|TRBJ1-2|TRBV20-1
TGCAGTGCTGCCGAAGGGGTCTATGGCTACACCTTC
CSAAEGVYGYTF
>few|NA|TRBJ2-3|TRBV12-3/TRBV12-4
TGTGCCAGCAGTTTTAGAAGACCAACTAGCACAGATACGCAGTATTTT
CASSFRRPTSTDTQYF
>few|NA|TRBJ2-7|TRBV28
TGTGCCAGCAGTTTAACGCGGGGCGCGGACGAGCAGTACTTC
CASSLTRGADEQYF
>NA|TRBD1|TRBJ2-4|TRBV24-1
TGTGCCACCTGCACAGGGGAAATTCAGTACTTC
CATCTGEIQYF
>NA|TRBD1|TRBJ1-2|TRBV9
TGTGCCAGCAGCCCAGGGGGGGGCGCGGACTATGGCTACACCTTC
CASSPGGGADYGYTF
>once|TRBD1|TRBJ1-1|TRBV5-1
TGCGCCAGCAGCGGACAGGGGGCGAACACTGAAGCTTTCTTT
CASSGQGANTEAFF
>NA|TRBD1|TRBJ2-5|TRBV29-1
TGCAGCATTGAAGATCGGGACAGGGGGCGGGAGACCCAGTACTTC
CSIEDRDRGRETQYF
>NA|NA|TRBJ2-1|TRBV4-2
TGTGCCAGCAGCCAAACACGCTACAATGAGCAGTTCTTC
CASSQTRYNEQFF